A single TCR beta chain is shown here with its context. What it recognizes is unknown. Trimming left V 11 bases short and J 0 bases short, with 13 bases between. Germline V lookup: CDR1 ENHRY, CDR2 SYGVKD. The CDR3 loop spans 13 amino acids. This sample was included in a study of Graves' ophthalmopathy and Graves' hyperthyroidism. The study, taken as a whole, reports: The model reached around 66% sensitivity and about 73% specificity for predicting ophthalmopathy progression. Ophthalmopathy cases were distinguished from stable hyperthyroidism by a 13-signature model, reaching around 88% sensitivity and about 80% specificity.

Transcripts of RNA were the source for amplifying TCR beta CDR3 regions. First-round RT-PCR employed HTBI primers, with a second-round multiplex PCR after it. TCRdb redid the calling of the multiplex PCR reads with MiXCR, one entry per CDR3 protein. The repertoire holds around 600,000 distinct CDR3 sequences, with 35% to 45% as singletons. The source is an adult man with Graves' ophthalmopathy. The genes are TRBV10-3 and TRBJ1-1, with D possibly matching TRBD1 (6 bases). Sequencing was carried out using peripheral blood. The CDR3 region has the DNA TGTGCCGCAGGGGACGGCTTGAACACTGAAGCTTTCTTT. It codes for CAAGDGLNTEAFF.